This T cell receptor beta chain was sequenced during a study of T cell clonality in common variable immunodeficiency. Measured with immunoSEQ multiplex PCR; TCRdb has only the in-frame clones, and not every one. The specimen has about 42,000 clones, none found just once. Germline assignment: CDR1 SGHAT and CDR2 FQDESV (reference sequence). The V and J ends lost 0 bases and 4 bases respectively, with 9 bases between them. This CDR3 is 14 amino acids long. This clone was detected a few times. The sequenced fragment ends 3 residues before the CDR3 boundary, so the rest is inferred from the germline J gene.

The chain combines TRBV11-1 with TRBJ1-1, with TRBD1 as a possible D gene (5 bases). The receptor was isolated from a person aged 18 to 75 in good health. The sample was peripheral blood mononuclear cells. Here the CDR3 reads CASSLAPRATEAFF. The part of the CDR3 DNA that was read is TGTGCCAGCAGCTTAGCCCCCAGGGCCACTGAA.